This TCR beta chain stems from a study of shared clonotypes between healthy human individuals. This CDR3 region has 15 residues. Germline CDR1 SNHLY, CDR2 FYNNEI. Trimming took 2 bases from V and 7 from J; bases not matched to a gene: 6. Comment on this clone: What it binds is unknown.

Measured with immunoSEQ multiplex PCR; TCRdb has only the in-frame clones, and not every one. In the table there are 2 million to 2.5 million clones, approximately 96% of which are singletons. The study's findings and limits: What naive subsets generally showed was a larger estimated richness than memory subsets showed. Non-shared clonotypes had lower generation probabilities than clonotypes shared by all four sorted-subset donors. Sorted-subset sequencing, rarefaction showed, was incomplete despite large depth.

Every one of the donors was a Caucasian adult that lived in Nashville, Tennessee. The source material was naive CD4+ T cells sorted from blood. Noted subset: CD45RA+ positively selected. V usage is TRBV2 and J usage is TRBJ2-2, with 8 bases aligning to TRBD2. The clonotype comes from a man between 18 and 35 years old in good health. DNA for the CDR3: TGTGCCAGCAGTGAACCCGGGAGGGCCTTCGGGGAGCTGTTTTTT. Protein sequence: CASSEPGRAFGELFF. Variable domain in full (rest from reference TRBV2 and TRBJ2-2): EPEVTQTPSHQVTQMGQEVILRCVPISNHLYFYWYRQILGQKVEFLVSFYNNEISEKSEIFDDQFSVERPDGSNFTLKIRSTKLEDSAMYFCASSEPGRAFGELFFGEGSRLTVL.